The T cell receptor beta chain under discussion was sequenced for a study of PD-1 blockade in mismatch repair-deficient tumors. Study-level findings and limits: Rapid post-treatment expansion, then contraction, generally preceding radiologic response, marked tumor-resident clones.

CDR1 SGHRS and CDR2 YFSETQ come from the germline V gene. There are 18 residues in the CDR3. V lost 1 base and J lost 0, with 18 bases in between. TCRdb's copy holds only in-frame clones and misses some; the assay was immunoSEQ multiplex PCR. The repertoire holds approximately 25,000 clones, with 83% as singletons. In the case of this clone: What it recognizes is unknown.

The V gene is TRBV5-1, the J gene TRBJ2-3; D might be TRBD1 (6 bases). Here the sequenced sample was peripheral blood, taken 12 weeks after starting pembrolizumab. The sequence was collected from an adult with mismatch repair-deficient cancer. In nucleotides, the CDR3 is TGCGCCAGCAGCTTGTGGGTCAGGGGTATAGACAGCACAGATACGCAGTATTTT. Translated: CASSLWVRGIDSTDTQYF.